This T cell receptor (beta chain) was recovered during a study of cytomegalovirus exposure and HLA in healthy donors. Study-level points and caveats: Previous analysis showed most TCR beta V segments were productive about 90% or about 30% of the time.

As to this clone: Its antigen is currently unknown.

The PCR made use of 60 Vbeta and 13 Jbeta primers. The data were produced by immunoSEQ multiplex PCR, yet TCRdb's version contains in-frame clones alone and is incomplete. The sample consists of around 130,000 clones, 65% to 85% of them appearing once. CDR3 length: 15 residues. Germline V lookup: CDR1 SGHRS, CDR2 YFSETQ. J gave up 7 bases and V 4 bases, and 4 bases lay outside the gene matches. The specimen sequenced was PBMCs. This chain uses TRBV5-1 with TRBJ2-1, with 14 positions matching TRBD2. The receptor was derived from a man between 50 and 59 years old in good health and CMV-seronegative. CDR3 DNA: TGCGCCAGCAGCCGGACTAGCGGGAGGTGGAATGAGCAGTTCTTC. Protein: CASSRTSGRWNEQFF.